A single sample is the source of the 2 T cell receptor beta chains below, sequenced in a study of immune evolution from preneoplasia to lung adenocarcinoma. The assay was immunoSEQ multiplex PCR, and TCRdb's table has in-frame clones only and misses some. In the table there are several thousand clones, about 78% of which are singletons. The sample consisted of FFPE minimally invasive lung adenocarcinoma tissue. All receptors come from a donor at least 70 years old with lung adenocarcinoma.

As DNA, the CDR3 is TGTGCCAGCAGTACCGGGATCTTCTATGGCTACACCTTC. Residues: CASSTGIFYGYTF. The chain employs TRBV28 and TRBJ1-2; D call uncertain. The CDR3 contains 13 residues. V lost 5 bases and J lost 4, with 11 bases in between. CDR1 and CDR2 from the germline V gene are MDHEN and SYDVKM.

This clone showed up just a few times. The genes are TRBV7-8 and TRBJ2-7; 10 bases are a match to TRBD1. The CDR3 length is 17 residues. Germline V gene lookup returns CDR1 SGHVS and CDR2 FQNEAQ. The junction had 11 bases not matched to a gene; V was cut back by 4 bases and J by 2 bases. The CDR3, as DNA: TGTGCCAGCAGCTACTCACTGACAGGGGGCCTCACCTACGAGCAGTACTTC. It translates to CASSYSLTGGLTYEQYF. The complete variable domain, with remaining parts taken from reference TRBV7-8 and TRBJ2-7, reads GAGVSQSPRYKVAKRGQDVALRCDPISGHVSLFWYQQALGQGPEFLTYFQNEAQLDKSGLPSDRFFAERPEGSVSTLKIQRTQQEDSAVYLCASSYSLTGGLTYEQYFGPGTRLTVT.